This is a list of T cell receptor beta chains from one sample in a study of shared T cell receptors in the human thymus. Data came from immunoSEQ multiplex PCR; TCRdb stores just in-frame clones and leaves some out. The sample lists about 540,000 clones; around three quarters were seen once. These records were also assigned to another study, of human thymus T cells.

The sequenced material came from thymocytes. The receptor set was obtained from a boy younger than two with a congenital heart defect. Both conserved end residues are part of each CDR3. A D gene is named only where the DNA matches it firmly. The size field is filled for only some rows; it gives once, few, many or a size class.

v_call	d_call	j_call	clone_size	cdr3_nt	cdr3_aa
TRBV9	TRBD1	TRBJ2-7	NA	TGTGCCAGCAGCGGAGGCCGCCGGGACAGGGAGTGGGAGCAGTACTTC	CASSGGRRDREWEQYF
TRBV7-9	TRBD2	TRBJ2-5	NA	TGTGCCAGCAGCTTGTTACTAGCGGGATCCCCCCACCAAGAGACCCAGTACTTC	CASSLLLAGSPHQETQYF
TRBV5-6	NA	TRBJ2-5	NA	TGTGCCAGCAGCTATACTCCTAGCTACCAAGAGACCCAGTACTTC	CASSYTPSYQETQYF
TRBV6-6	TRBD2	TRBJ2-7	NA	TGTGCCAGCAGTTACTTTGTGGGACTAGCGGACTACGAGCAGTACTTC	CASSYFVGLADYEQYF
TRBV7-9	NA	TRBJ1-1	NA	TGTGCCAGCAGCCCCCCCCCTCCTTTCTTT	CASSPPPPFF
TRBV4-3	TRBD2	TRBJ2-1	NA	TGCGCCAGCAGCCAAGATAGGCGGGAGATTAACAATGAGCAGTTCTTC	CASSQDRREINNEQFF
TRBV2	NA	TRBJ2-7	NA	TGTGCCAGCACCGGAGGAAAGGACTACGAGCAGTACTTC	CASTGGKDYEQYF
TRBV10-3	NA	TRBJ2-7	NA	TGTGCCATCCGCCGGAGGATATCCTACGAGCAGTACTTC	CAIRRRISYEQYF
TRBV30	TRBD1	TRBJ1-4	NA	TGTGCCTGGAGTCCCCGGACAGGGCTAAAACTGTTTTTT	CAWSPRTGLKLFF
TRBV5-4	TRBD2	TRBJ2-7	NA	TGTGCCAGCAGCTTGCCTAGCGGGAGCGAGGAGCAGTACTTC	CASSLPSGSEEQYF
TRBV28	NA	TRBJ1-1	NA	TGTGCCAGCAGGCCAGGGGCCGGTCCCGTTAATCCGAAGAACACTGAAGCTTTCTTT	CASRPGAGPVNPKNTEAFF
TRBV5-1	NA	TRBJ2-1	NA	TGCGCCAGCAGCACCAAGGGGTCCGTCGCCTCCTACAATGAGCAGTTCTTC	CASSTKGSVASYNEQFF
TRBV27	NA	TRBJ2-7	NA	TGTGCCAGCAGTTCTTGGGGAGGAAACACGACCTACGAGCAGTACTTC	CASSSWGGNTTYEQYF
TRBV2	TRBD1	TRBJ2-1	once	TGTGCCAGCAGTGAGTTAGGGGACAGGGTCGACAATGAGCAGTTCTTC	CASSELGDRVDNEQFF
TRBV6-1	NA	TRBJ2-3	few	TGTGCCAGCAACCTCGGACAGACAGATACGCAGTATTTT	CASNLGQTDTQYF
TRBV5-6	NA	TRBJ2-7	NA	TGTGCCAGCAGCCTTTTCCGACAGGCCTACGAGCAGTACTTC	CASSLFRQAYEQYF
TRBV14	TRBD2	TRBJ2-1	NA	TGTGCCAGCAGCGCTAGCGGGAGGGGATACAATGAGCAGTTCTTC	CASSASGRGYNEQFF
TRBV27	NA	TRBJ1-1	once	TGTGCCAGCAGTTTATCGGTGCCAGGGGAGAACACTGAAGCTTTCTTT	CASSLSVPGENTEAFF
TRBV4-2	NA	TRBJ2-2	NA	TGTGCCAGCAGCCAAGAGAGGACAGAGCGGACCGGGGAGCTGTTTTTT	CASSQERTERTGELFF
TRBV6-5	NA	TRBJ2-1	NA	TGTGCCAGCAGCCCCGTGCTAACGAATGAGCAGTTCTTC	CASSPVLTNEQFF
TRBV6-1	TRBD1	TRBJ2-4	NA	TGTGCCAGCGTTAGTGGGGGACAGGGAAACATTCAGTACTTC	CASVSGGQGNIQYF
TRBV19	TRBD2	TRBJ2-1	NA	TGTGCCAGTAGTACGGGGGGAGAGAGGGACAATGAGCAGTTCTTC	CASSTGGERDNEQFF
TRBV5-1	NA	TRBJ1-1	once	TGCGCCAGCAGCTTGGCCGCGGGGAACACTGAAGCTTTCTTT	CASSLAAGNTEAFF
TRBV30	NA	TRBJ1-1	NA	TGTGCCTGGAGTGTACAGGAGAAGAACACTGAAGCTTTCTTT	CAWSVQEKNTEAFF
TRBV7-9	NA	TRBJ1-2	NA	TGTGCCAGCAGCCTAAAAGACAGGCCTGGCTACACCTTC	CASSLKDRPGYTF
TRBV4-3	TRBD2	TRBJ2-2	NA	TGCGCCAGCAGCCCGGGGGAGCGGGAGGCGAACACCGGGGAGCTGTTTTTT	CASSPGEREANTGELFF
TRBV7-8	TRBD1	TRBJ2-2	NA	TGTGCCAGCAACCACCGGGACAGACACACCGGGGAGCTGTTTTTT	CASNHRDRHTGELFF
TRBV14	TRBD1	TRBJ2-7	NA	TGTGCCAGCAGCCAAGGAACAGGGGGGTCCTACGAGCAGTACTTC	CASSQGTGGSYEQYF
TRBV7-3	NA	TRBJ1-1	NA	TGTGCCAGCAGCCTAGGACAGAACACTGAAGCTTTCTTT	CASSLGQNTEAFF
TRBV2	NA	TRBJ2-2	NA	TGTGCCAGCAGTGAAGAGGCAGGGACCGGGGAGCTGTTTTTT	CASSEEAGTGELFF
TRBV5-4	TRBD2	TRBJ2-1	NA	TGTGCCAGCAGCTTGGAGGTAGCGGGAGGGCCTAAGGGCTACAATGAGCAGTTCTTC	CASSLEVAGGPKGYNEQFF
TRBV19	TRBD1	TRBJ1-4	NA	TGTGCCAGTAGTCGGCCGGGACAGGGAGAAAAACTGTTTTTT	CASSRPGQGEKLFF
TRBV21-1	NA	TRBJ2-1	NA	TGTGCCAGCAGCAAAAGATCCGATAGCTCCTACAATGAGCAGTTCTTC	CASSKRSDSSYNEQFF
TRBV9	NA	TRBJ2-1	NA	TGTGCCAGCAGCGTAACAGATTTATACAATGAGCAGTTCTTC	CASSVTDLYNEQFF
TRBV11-3	TRBD2	TRBJ2-5	NA	TGTGCCAGCAGCCTGTGGGACGGACTAGCGGGAGAGGAGACCCAGTACTTC	CASSLWDGLAGEETQYF
TRBV15	NA	TRBJ1-4	NA	TGTGCCACCAGCAGAGAATTTTCGCCAGGGGCCCTGTCAACTAATGAAAAACTGTTTTTT	CATSREFSPGALSTNEKLFF
TRBV25-1	NA	TRBJ2-3	NA	TGTGCCAGCAGTGCTCGACGGGAGAATGGCACAGATACGCAGTATTTT	CASSARRENGTDTQYF
TRBV28	TRBD2	TRBJ2-7	NA	TGTGCCAGCAGTTTATTATGCCTAGCGGGAGGGGTATCGTACGAGCAGTACTTC	CASSLLCLAGGVSYEQYF
TRBV9	TRBD2	TRBJ2-1	few	TGTTACGCGGGGGGAGGGTACTACAATGAGCAGTTCTTC	CYAGGGYYNEQFF
TRBV6-1	NA	TRBJ1-5	NA	TGTGCCAGCAGTGAAACGGGGGGAGGGTATAATCAGCCCCAGCATTTT	CASSETGGGYNQPQHF
TRBV7-9	TRBD1	TRBJ2-1	NA	TGTGCCAGCTGGACAGGAACTGGCTACAATGAGCAGTTCTTC	CASWTGTGYNEQFF
TRBV30	TRBD1	TRBJ1-3	NA	TGTGCCTGGCATAGGGGACCCCCCAGGGGGCTCGGTGGAAACACCATATATTTT	CAWHRGPPRGLGGNTIYF
TRBV7-9	TRBD1	TRBJ2-7	few	TGTGCCAGCACCTCTCAGGGGGTTGCGATATACGAGCAGTACTTC	CASTSQGVAIYEQYF
TRBV6-5	TRBD1	TRBJ2-1	NA	TGTGCCAGCAGTCCCGGGGACAGGGGAGAGAATGAGCAGTTCTTC	CASSPGDRGENEQFF
TRBV14	TRBD2	TRBJ2-7	NA	TGTGCCAGCAGCCAAGAACGCGGCCTAGCGGGAGACGAGCAGTACTTC	CASSQERGLAGDEQYF
TRBV6-5	NA	TRBJ2-7	NA	TGTGCCAGCAGTTGCCGAGGGTTAACGGTTCCCTACGAGCAGTACTTC	CASSCRGLTVPYEQYF
TRBV28	NA	TRBJ2-3	NA	TGTGCCAGCCTGTCAGGGCGGACAGATACGCAGTATTTT	CASLSGRTDTQYF
TRBV21-1	NA	TRBJ1-1	NA	TGTGCCAGCAGCAGGGACAGAAAAGCGACGGCCACTGAAGCTTTCTTT	CASSRDRKATATEAFF
TRBV6-4	TRBD2	TRBJ2-3	NA	TGTGCCAGCAGTGACAGGGAGGGCGATACGCAGTATTTT	CASSDREGDTQYF
TRBV25-1	NA	TRBJ2-1	NA	TGTGCCAGCAGTGAATCCAGGCGAGTTTACAATGAGCAGTTCTTC	CASSESRRVYNEQFF
TRBV4-3	TRBD2	TRBJ2-6	NA	TGCGCCAGCAGCCAAGATTATCTGGGCGGGAGCCAATCGGGGGGGGCCAACGTCCTGACTTTC	CASSQDYLGGSQSGGANVLTF
TRBV5-1	TRBD1	TRBJ1-2	NA	TGCGCCAGCAGTTATAAGGACAGGATCGGCTATGGCTACACCTTC	CASSYKDRIGYGYTF
TRBV9	NA	TRBJ2-3	few	TGTGCCAGCAGCGTGAGGGGAGGAACTAGCACAGATACGCAGTATTTT	CASSVRGGTSTDTQYF
TRBV11-3	TRBD1	TRBJ1-3	NA	TGTGCCAGCAGCTCCCGGGACAGGACCTCTGCACAGAGCTCTGGAAACACCATATATTTT	CASSSRDRTSAQSSGNTIYF
TRBV7-9	TRBD1	TRBJ1-2	NA	TGTGCCAGCAGCTGGGACGGACAGGCGACCTATGGCTACACCTTC	CASSWDGQATYGYTF
TRBV14	TRBD1	TRBJ1-4	NA	TGTGCCAGCAGCCCCCGGGACAGAAAAGAAAAACTGTTTTTT	CASSPRDRKEKLFF
TRBV27	NA	TRBJ2-7	NA	TGTGCCAGCAGTTCTCGACAGGCCTACGAGCAGTACTTC	CASSSRQAYEQYF